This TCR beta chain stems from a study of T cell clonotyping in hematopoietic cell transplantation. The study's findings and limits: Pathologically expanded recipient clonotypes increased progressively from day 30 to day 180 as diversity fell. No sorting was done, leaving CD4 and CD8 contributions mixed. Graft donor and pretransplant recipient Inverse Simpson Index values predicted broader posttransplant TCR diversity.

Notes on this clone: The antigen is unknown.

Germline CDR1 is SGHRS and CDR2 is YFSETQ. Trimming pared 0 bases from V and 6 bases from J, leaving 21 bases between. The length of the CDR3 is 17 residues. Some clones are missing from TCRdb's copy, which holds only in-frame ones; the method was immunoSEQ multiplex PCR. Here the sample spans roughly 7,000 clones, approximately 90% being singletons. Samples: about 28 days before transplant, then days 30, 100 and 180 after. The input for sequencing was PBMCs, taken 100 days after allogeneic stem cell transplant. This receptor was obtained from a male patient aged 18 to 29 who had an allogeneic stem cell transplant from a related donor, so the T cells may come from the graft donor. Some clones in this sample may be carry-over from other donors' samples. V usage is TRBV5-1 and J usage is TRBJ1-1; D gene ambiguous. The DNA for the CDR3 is TGCGCCAGCAGCTTGGATCTCCAATTGTGGGCCGGGGCTGAAGCTTTCTTT. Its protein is CASSLDLQLWAGAEAFF.